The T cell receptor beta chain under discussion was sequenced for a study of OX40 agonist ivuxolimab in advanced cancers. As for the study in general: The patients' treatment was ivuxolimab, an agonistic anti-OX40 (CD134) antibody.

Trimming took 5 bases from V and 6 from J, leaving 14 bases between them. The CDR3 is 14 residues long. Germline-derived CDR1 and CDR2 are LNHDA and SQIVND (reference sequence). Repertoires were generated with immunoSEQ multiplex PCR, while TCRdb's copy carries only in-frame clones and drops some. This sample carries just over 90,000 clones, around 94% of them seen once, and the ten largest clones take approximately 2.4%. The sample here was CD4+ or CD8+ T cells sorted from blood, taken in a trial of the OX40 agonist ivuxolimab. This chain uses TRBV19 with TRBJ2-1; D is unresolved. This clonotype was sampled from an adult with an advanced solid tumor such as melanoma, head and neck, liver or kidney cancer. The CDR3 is CASSFSGPPNEQFF. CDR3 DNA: TGTGCCAGTAGTTTCTCCGGGCCGCCCAATGAGCAGTTCTTC.